Listed below are T cell receptor beta chains from one sample, sequenced in a study of chemoradiotherapy in HPV16-positive cancers. Assay: immunoSEQ multiplex PCR; the TCRdb copy retains only in-frame clones and omits some. The sample holds approximately 34,000 clones, 89% seen once. Material: blood, obtained from a patient who underwent chemoradiotherapy. The origin of the receptors is a human donor with HPV-associated anogenital cancer. Each CDR3 is given with its conserved first and last residue. The D gene is left open where the match is weak. Clone size is given for some rows only: seen once, a few or many times, or a class if the clone is expanded.

NA TRBJ2-2 NA TRBV2 CASSEIPRAGELFF TGTGCCAGCAGTGAAATCCCTAGGGCCGGGGAGCTGTTTTTT
NA TRBJ1-2 NA TRBV29-1 CSVDVGDGYGYTF TGCAGCGTTGATGTCGGGGACGGCTATGGCTACACCTTC
NA TRBJ2-7 TRBD1 TRBV10-3 CAIRRDSTTYEQYF TGTGCCATCAGGAGGGACAGTACTACCTACGAGCAGTACTTC
NA TRBJ2-3 TRBD1 TRBV19 CASSTGQGTDTQYF TGTGCCAGTAGTACCGGACAGGGAACAGATACGCAGTATTTT
NA TRBJ1-1 TRBD1 TRBV4-3 CASSQDVDRGRRTEAFF TGCGCCAGCAGCCAAGATGTCGACAGGGGGCGCCGAACTGAAGCTTTCTTT
NA TRBJ1-1 NA TRBV9 CASSVETPLGTEAFF TGTGCCAGCAGCGTAGAAACCCCCTTAGGGACTGAAGCTTTCTTT
NA TRBJ2-5 NA TRBV6-5 CASTRYGETQYF TGTGCCAGCACACGATATGGGGAGACCCAGTACTTC
NA TRBJ1-3 TRBD1 TRBV6-7 CANKSGTGGNTIYF TGTGCCAACAAATCCGGGACAGGCGGAAACACCATATATTTT
NA TRBJ2-2 NA TRBV11-2 CASSLPNTGELFF TGTGCCAGCAGCCTTCCGAACACCGGGGAGCTGTTTTTT
NA TRBJ2-5 TRBD1 TRBV2 CASRDRAQETQYF TGTGCCAGCAGGGACAGGGCCCAAGAGACCCAGTACTTC
NA TRBJ2-7 TRBD1 TRBV19 CASTPTGAYEQYF TGTGCCAGTACCCCCACAGGGGCCTACGAGCAGTACTTC
NA TRBJ2-3 TRBD1 TRBV7-3 CASSFPGGGTGAADTQYF TGTGCCAGCAGCTTCCCCGGAGGCGGGACAGGGGCAGCAGATACGCAGTATTTT
NA TRBJ2-1 NA TRBV27 CASGGNLNNEQFF TGTGCCAGCGGGGGGAACCTTAACAATGAGCAGTTCTTC
NA TRBJ2-2 NA TRBV4-3 CASSQGIVAAVGELFF TGCGCCAGCAGCCAAGGGATAGTAGCGGCTGTAGGGGAGCTGTTTTTT
NA TRBJ2-2 TRBD2 TRBV5-6 CASSFGLAGEAELFF TGTGCCAGCAGCTTCGGACTAGCGGGAGAGGCGGAGCTGTTTTTT
NA TRBJ1-4 NA TRBV5-1 CASSLASGDEKLFF TGCGCCAGCAGCTTGGCTTCCGGGGATGAAAAACTGTTTTTT
NA TRBJ1-6 NA TRBV4-2 CASSQDTRGRGAVAYNSPLHF TGTGCCAGCAGCCAAGATACACGAGGGCGGGGGGCAGTCGCCTATAATTCACCCCTCCACTTT
NA TRBJ2-1 TRBD2 TRBV11-3 CASSSRDSGKDEQFF TGTGCCAGCAGCTCCCGGGATAGCGGGAAGGATGAGCAGTTCTTC
NA TRBJ1-2 NA TRBV7-2 CASSPWAGEDGYTF TGTGCCAGCAGCCCCTGGGCAGGCGAAGATGGCTACACCTTC
NA TRBJ2-7 NA TRBV27 CASSPLIGPSPHEQYF TGTGCCAGCAGTCCACTCATAGGACCTTCCCCCCACGAGCAGTACTTC
NA TRBJ1-3 NA TRBV14 CASSQDRPGSGNTIYF TGTGCCAGCAGCCAAGATAGGCCAGGCTCTGGAAACACCATATATTTT
once TRBJ1-1 NA TRBV6-1 CASRLRGATEAFF TGTGCCAGCAGACTCCGGGGGGCAACTGAAGCTTTCTTT
NA TRBJ1-2 NA TRBV27 CASSLSTRTNYGYTF TGTGCCAGCAGTTTATCGACAAGAACTAACTATGGCTACACCTTC
NA TRBJ1-6 NA TRBV6-6 CASSYSGEGFSPLHF TGTGCCAGCAGTTACTCAGGGGAAGGGTTTTCACCCCTCCACTTT
NA TRBJ1-2 TRBD1 TRBV9 CASSAGGTGHYGYTF TGTGCCAGCAGCGCTGGCGGGACAGGGCACTATGGCTACACCTTC
NA TRBJ2-2 NA TRBV9 CASSVTGPGELFF TGTGCCAGCAGCGTAACAGGGCCCGGGGAGCTGTTTTTT
few TRBJ2-1 TRBD2 TRBV9 CASSISSGRSNEQFF TGTGCCAGCAGCATCTCTAGCGGGAGGAGCAATGAGCAGTTCTTC
NA TRBJ1-2 NA TRBV5-8 CASSFKGGYTF TGTGCCAGCAGCTTTAAAGGTGGCTACACCTTC
once TRBJ1-5 NA TRBV6-5 CASRLADGYQPQHF TGTGCCAGCAGGCTAGCGGACGGCTATCAGCCCCAGCATTTT
once TRBJ2-6 TRBD1 TRBV10-3 CAISAPSGTGIGANVLTF TGTGCCATCAGTGCCCCATCCGGGACAGGGATTGGGGCCAACGTCCTGACTTTC
NA TRBJ2-7 TRBD1 TRBV10-1 CASSEGTASYEQYF TGCGCCAGCAGTGAGGGGACAGCCTCCTACGAGCAGTACTTC
NA TRBJ2-1 TRBD2 TRBV19 CASSYRGLAGRDNEQFF TGTGCCAGTAGCTACCGGGGACTAGCGGGAAGGGACAATGAGCAGTTCTTC
NA TRBJ2-5 NA TRBV7-6 CASSQQGTQYF TGTGCCAGCAGCCAGCAAGGGACCCAGTACTTC
NA TRBJ1-1 NA TRBV7-2 CASSGGSWDTEAFF TGTGCCAGCAGTGGAGGGTCATGGGACACTGAAGCTTTCTTT
NA TRBJ2-1 NA TRBV2 CASRDEYNEQFF TGTGCCAGCAGGGACGAATACAATGAGCAGTTCTTC
NA TRBJ1-1 NA TRBV21-1 CASSKGPRLDSFVGAFF TGTGCCAGCAGCAAAGGACCTAGGTTGGACTCCTTCGTAGGGGCTTTCTTT
NA TRBJ1-5 NA TRBV30 CAWSVPGFGQPQHF TGTGCCTGGAGTGTACCCGGCTTCGGGCAGCCCCAGCATTTT
NA TRBJ2-3 TRBD2 TRBV30 CAWSYGGADTQYF TGTGCCTGGAGCTATGGGGGGGCAGATACGCAGTATTTT
NA TRBJ1-6 NA TRBV4-1 CASSQDPPSPLHF TGCGCCAGCAGCCAAGATCCCCCGTCACCCCTCCACTTT
NA TRBJ2-1 NA TRBV27 CASSLQTGYNEQFF TGTGCCAGCAGTTTACAGACTGGGTACAATGAGCAGTTCTTC
NA TRBJ1-4 NA TRBV10-2 CASSGSGEKLFF TGCGCCAGCAGTGGCTCGGGTGAAAAACTGTTTTTT
NA TRBJ1-2 TRBD1 TRBV29-1 CSVLGQGNGYTF TGCAGCGTATTGGGACAGGGGAATGGCTACACCTTC
NA TRBJ2-7 NA TRBV28 CASTSLRVEPYEQYF TGTGCCAGCACCTCCCTTAGAGTGGAGCCCTACGAGCAGTACTTC
NA TRBJ1-2 NA TRBV5-1 CASSLAGVEDGYTF TGCGCCAGCAGCTTGGCCGGGGTAGAGGATGGCTACACCTTC